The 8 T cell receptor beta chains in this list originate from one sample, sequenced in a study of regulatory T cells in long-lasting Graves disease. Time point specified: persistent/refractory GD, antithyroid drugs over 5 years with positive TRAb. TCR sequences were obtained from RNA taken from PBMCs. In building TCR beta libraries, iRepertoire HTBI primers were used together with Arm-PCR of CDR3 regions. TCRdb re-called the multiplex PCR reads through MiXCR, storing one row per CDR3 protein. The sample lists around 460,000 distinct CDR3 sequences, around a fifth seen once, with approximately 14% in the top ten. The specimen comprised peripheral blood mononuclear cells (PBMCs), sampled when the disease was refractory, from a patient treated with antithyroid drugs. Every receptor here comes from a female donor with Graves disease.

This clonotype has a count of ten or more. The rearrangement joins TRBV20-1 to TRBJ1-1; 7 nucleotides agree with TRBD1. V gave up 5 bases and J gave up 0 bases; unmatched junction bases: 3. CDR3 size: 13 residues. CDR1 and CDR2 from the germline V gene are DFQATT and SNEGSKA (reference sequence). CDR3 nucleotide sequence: TGCAGTGCTCGTGGACAGGTGAACACTGAAGCTTTCTTT. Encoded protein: CSARGQVNTEAFF.

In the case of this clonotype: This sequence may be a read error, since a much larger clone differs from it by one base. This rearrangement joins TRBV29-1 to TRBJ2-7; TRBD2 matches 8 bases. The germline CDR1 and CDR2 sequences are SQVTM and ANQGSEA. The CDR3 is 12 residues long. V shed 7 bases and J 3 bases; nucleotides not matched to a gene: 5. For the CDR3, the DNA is TGCAGCGCCACTCTAGCGGGCTACGAGCAGTACTTC. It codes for CSATLAGYEQYF.

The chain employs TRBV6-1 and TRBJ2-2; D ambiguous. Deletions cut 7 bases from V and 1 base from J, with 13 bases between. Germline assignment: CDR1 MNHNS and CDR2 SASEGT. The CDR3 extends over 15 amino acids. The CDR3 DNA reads TGTGCCAGCACGCGCAGGACGTTGAACACCGGGGAGCTGTTTTTT. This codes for CASTRRTLNTGELFF.

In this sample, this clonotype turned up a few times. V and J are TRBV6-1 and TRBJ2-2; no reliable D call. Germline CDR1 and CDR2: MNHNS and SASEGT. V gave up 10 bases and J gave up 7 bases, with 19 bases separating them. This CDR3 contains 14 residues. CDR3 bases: TGTGCCAACCCTAGGGAATCGAATGGCGGGGAGCTGTTTTTT. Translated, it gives CANPRESNGGELFF.

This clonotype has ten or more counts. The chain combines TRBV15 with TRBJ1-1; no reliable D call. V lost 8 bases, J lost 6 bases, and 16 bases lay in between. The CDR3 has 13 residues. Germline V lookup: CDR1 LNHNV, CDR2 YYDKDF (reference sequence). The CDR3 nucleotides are TGTGCCACCTTCGCCACGGGAAGCGCTGAAGCTTTCTTT. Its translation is CATFATGSAEAFF.

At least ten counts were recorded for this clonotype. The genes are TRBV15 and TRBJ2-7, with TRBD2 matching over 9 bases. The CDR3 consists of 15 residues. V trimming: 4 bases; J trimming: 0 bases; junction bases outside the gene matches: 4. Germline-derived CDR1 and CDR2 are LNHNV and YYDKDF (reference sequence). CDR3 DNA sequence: TGTGCCACCAGCATTAGCGGGGGAGCCTCCTACGAGCAGTACTTC. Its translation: CATSISGGASYEQYF. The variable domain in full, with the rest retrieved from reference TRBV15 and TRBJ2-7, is DAMVIQNPRYQVTQFGKPVTLSCSQTLNHNVMYWYQQKSSQAPKLLFHYYDKDFNNEADTPDNFQSRRPNTSFCFLDIRSPGLGDTAMYLCATSISGGASYEQYFGPGTRLTVT.

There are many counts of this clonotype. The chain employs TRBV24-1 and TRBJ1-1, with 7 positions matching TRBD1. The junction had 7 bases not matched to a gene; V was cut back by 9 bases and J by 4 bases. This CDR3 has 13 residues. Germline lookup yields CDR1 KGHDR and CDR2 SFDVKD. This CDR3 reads CATRFAGGTEAFF. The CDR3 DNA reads TGTGCCACCCGCTTCGCAGGGGGCACTGAAGCTTTCTTT.

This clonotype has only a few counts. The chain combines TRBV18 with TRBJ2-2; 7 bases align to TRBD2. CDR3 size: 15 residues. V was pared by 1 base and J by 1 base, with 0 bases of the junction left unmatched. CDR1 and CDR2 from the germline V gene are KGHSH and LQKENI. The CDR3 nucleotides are TGTGCCAGCTCACCACTAGCGGGGAACACCGGGGAGCTGTTTTTT. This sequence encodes CASSPLAGNTGELFF.